Listed below are T cell receptor beta chains from one sample, sequenced in a study of T-cell memory formation after mild COVID-19. TCRdb called the 5' RACE reads again in MiXCR, with one record for every CDR3 protein. The repertoire has 550,000 to 600,000 distinct CDR3 sequences, about 20% of them found once; the top ten carry approximately 8%. Sequencing was done on a sample of PBMCs or a T cell subset sorted from them (not recorded which). The receptors were sampled from an adult woman who had mild COVID-19 (a few samples of this study predate the infection). Cell type and time point are not known. Each CDR3 is given with its conserved first and last residue. The D gene is left open where the match is weak. Only part of the rows carry a size: once, few, many, or a class if the clone is expanded.

TGTGCCAGCAGCTTGGGGGCAGGGGCTATCTACAATGAGCAGTTCTTC | CASSLGAGAIYNEQFF | TRBV5-5 | NA | TRBJ2-1 | NA
TGCGCCAGCAGCTTGGACAGGGGACGTAGAACTGAAGCTTTCTTT | CASSLDRGRRTEAFF | TRBV5-1 | few | TRBJ1-1 | TRBD1
TGTGCCACCAGCAGAGATAGGGCGGCAGGGATACGAGAGACCCAGTACTTC | CATSRDRAAGIRETQYF | TRBV15 | NA | TRBJ2-5 | NA
TGTGCCAGCAGTTACTCGGGAGGACCCCAGCCCCAGCATTTT | CASSYSGGPQPQHF | TRBV6-2/TRBV6-3 | NA | TRBJ1-5 | NA
TGTGCCAGCGAAGGCCTGACCGGGGAGCTGTTTTTT | CASEGLTGELFF | TRBV7-2 | NA | TRBJ2-2 | NA
TGTGCCAGCAGCCCCGGGACTAGCGGACACTACGAGCAGTACTTC | CASSPGTSGHYEQYF | TRBV4-2 | NA | TRBJ2-7 | TRBD2
TGCGCCAGCAGCTTGGCGGCAGGGCTTTACGAGCAGTACTTC | CASSLAAGLYEQYF | TRBV5-1 | NA | TRBJ2-7 | NA
TGTGCCAGCAGTTTTTCGGGACAGAACACTGAAGCTTTCTTT | CASSFSGQNTEAFF | TRBV27 | many | TRBJ1-1 | NA
TGTGCCAGCAGCTTAGAGGGCTCCTTTAACATCTTCTACGAGCAGTACTTC | CASSLEGSFNIFYEQYF | TRBV7-3 | NA | TRBJ2-7 | NA
TGTGCCAGCTTTCCGGGACTGCTGAACACTGAAGCTTTCTTT | CASFPGLLNTEAFF | TRBV19 | NA | TRBJ1-1 | NA
TGTGCCAGCAGCCAAGATCTGCGACCGAACACTGAAGCTTTCTTT | CASSQDLRPNTEAFF | TRBV4-2 | many | TRBJ1-1 | NA
TGTGCCAGCAGCTTGGGACAGTCAGATACGCAGTATTTT | CASSLGQSDTQYF | TRBV5-4 | NA | TRBJ2-3 | NA
TGCAGTGCTAACCGGGACAGGGGAGAGACCCAGTACTTC | CSANRDRGETQYF | TRBV20-1 | NA | TRBJ2-5 | TRBD1
TGTGCCAGCAGCTTACCCGGGACCGGACGTTATGGCTACACCTTC | CASSLPGTGRYGYTF | TRBV7-9 | once | TRBJ1-2 | NA
TGTGCCAGCAGCGTAGGTTCCAGTCACTCTGGAAACACCATATATTTT | CASSVGSSHSGNTIYF | TRBV9 | few | TRBJ1-3 | NA
TGTGCCAGCAGCGACAGTTTTCTCCTCTCCTACGAGCAGTACTTC | CASSDSFLLSYEQYF | TRBV3-1 | NA | TRBJ2-7 | NA
TGTGCCTGGAGTGTACACAGCAAAGGGGGAGAGACCCAGTACTTC | CAWSVHSKGGETQYF | TRBV30 | NA | TRBJ2-5 | NA
TGCGCCAGCAGCTCCCTTTCTCGGGACACTGAAGCTTTCTTT | CASSSLSRDTEAFF | TRBV5-1 | few | TRBJ1-1 | NA
TGCGCCAGCAGCTTTACTTCGGGAGACACTGAAGCTTTCTTT | CASSFTSGDTEAFF | TRBV5-1 | NA | TRBJ1-1 | NA
TGTGCCAGCAGTGAAATCGGGGGCGAGCAGTACTTC | CASSEIGGEQYF | TRBV6-1 | NA | TRBJ2-7 | NA
TGTGCCAGCAGCTTAGGCGAACTAGCGATGGATAATGAGCAGTTCTTC | CASSLGELAMDNEQFF | TRBV11-3 | NA | TRBJ2-1 | TRBD2
TGTGCCAGCAGCTCCCGACCAAGGTCCGGAAATGAGCAGTTCTTC | CASSSRPRSGNEQFF | TRBV7-3 | NA | TRBJ2-1 | NA
TGTGCCAGCAGGGGTCAGGGCTACTATGGCTACACCTTC | CASRGQGYYGYTF | TRBV27 | NA | TRBJ1-2 | NA
TGCAGTCCCGCTGTCCTAGCCAAAAACATTCAGTACTTC | CSPAVLAKNIQYF | TRBV20-1 | few | TRBJ2-4 | NA
TGTGCCACCAGTGGAGGGGGAGCTGGAAACACCATATATTTT | CATSGGGAGNTIYF | TRBV24-1 | NA | TRBJ1-3 | NA
TGTGCCACCAGTGATTTCGCGGACGGTGGGGAGCTGTTTTTT | CATSDFADGGELFF | TRBV24-1 | few | TRBJ2-2 | NA
TGTGCCACCAGCAGGGAATTACAGGGGTTGGGTAGCAATCAGCCCCAGCATTTT | CATSRELQGLGSNQPQHF | TRBV15 | few | TRBJ1-5 | TRBD1
TGTGCCAGCAGCCGGAGCGGGGGGGCCCTCGGGGAGCTGTTTTTT | CASSRSGGALGELFF | TRBV11-2 | few | TRBJ2-2 | TRBD2
TGTGCCAGCAGTCCGGGGCAATACGAGCAGTACTTC | CASSPGQYEQYF | TRBV12-3/TRBV12-4 | many | TRBJ2-7 | NA
TGCGCCAGCAGCTTGGAAGCTCCCGGGACTAGCGGAGCCTCAGATACGCAGTATTTT | CASSLEAPGTSGASDTQYF | TRBV5-1 | NA | TRBJ2-3 | TRBD2
TGCAGTGCTTTAACAGGGGGCACTGAAGCTTTCTTT | CSALTGGTEAFF | TRBV20-1 | many | TRBJ1-1 | TRBD1
TGTGCCAGCAGTGAACGGCAGCTGGGTAATGAAAAACTGTTTTTT | CASSERQLGNEKLFF | TRBV2 | NA | TRBJ1-4 | NA
TGTGCCAGCAGATGGACAGGGGGCAGCTATGGCTACACCTTC | CASRWTGGSYGYTF | TRBV12-3/TRBV12-4 | few | TRBJ1-2 | TRBD1
TGTGCCAGCAGGTCGACAGGGGCTGGCAATCAGCCCCAGCATTTT | CASRSTGAGNQPQHF | TRBV7-9 | NA | TRBJ1-5 | TRBD1
TGCAGTGCTAGTGTACGTCGGTCCTACAATGAGCAGTTCTTC | CSASVRRSYNEQFF | TRBV20-1 | few | TRBJ2-1 | NA
TGTGCCAGCAAGTGGGGGGGGACAGATACGCAGTATTTT | CASKWGGTDTQYF | TRBV28 | NA | TRBJ2-3 | TRBD2
TGCGCCAGCAGCCCAAGAGGGGGATCGAACACTGAAGCTTTCTTT | CASSPRGGSNTEAFF | TRBV4-3 | few | TRBJ1-1 | NA
TGCGCCAGCAGCCAAGTTGCAGGGGGCTACGAGCAGTACTTC | CASSQVAGGYEQYF | TRBV4-1 | NA | TRBJ2-7 | TRBD1
TGTGCCAGCAGCACAGAGGTTAAGGGGTCCCCCGCAGATACGCAGTATTTT | CASSTEVKGSPADTQYF | TRBV7-9 | few | TRBJ2-3 | NA
TGTGCCAGCAGCTCAGGACGGTCGAGCAATCAGCCCCAGCATTTT | CASSSGRSSNQPQHF | TRBV7-9 | NA | TRBJ1-5 | NA
TGTGCCAGCAGCTTTACCGAAAACACCGGGGAGCTGTTTTTT | CASSFTENTGELFF | TRBV7-3 | many | TRBJ2-2 | NA
TGTGCCAGCAGCCCCGCCCGACAGGTCGATGAGCAGTTCTTC | CASSPARQVDEQFF | TRBV4-2 | NA | TRBJ2-1 | NA
TGTGCCAGCAGCCCTAGCAGACGGTGGCGAGAGGGGCCCAATGAGCAGTTCTTC | CASSPSRRWREGPNEQFF | TRBV7-2 | NA | TRBJ2-1 | NA
TGCGCCAGCAGCCCGACAGGGGGCTCCTACGAGCAGTACTTC | CASSPTGGSYEQYF | TRBV4-1 | many | TRBJ2-7 | TRBD1
TGTGCCAGCAGTTTTGGATTTTACGAGCAGTACTTC | CASSFGFYEQYF | TRBV12-3/TRBV12-4 | few | TRBJ2-7 | NA
TGTGCCACCAGCACCGCCGCGATGAATACGCAGTATTTT | CATSTAAMNTQYF | TRBV15 | NA | TRBJ2-3 | NA
TGTGCCAGCACCCCTACTAGCGGGAAGAATGAGCAGTTCTTC | CASTPTSGKNEQFF | TRBV28 | NA | TRBJ2-1 | TRBD2
TGTGCCAGCAGCCAAGACTTAAGGGGAAGGAGGGAGACCCAGTACTTC | CASSQDLRGRRETQYF | TRBV4-2 | NA | TRBJ2-5 | NA
TGTGCCAGCAACCATTTCATGGACACTGAAGCTTTCTTT | CASNHFMDTEAFF | TRBV6-5 | NA | TRBJ1-1 | NA
TGTGCCAGCAGCTTAGCGGGGGGGATCGGGGGACCTGAAGCTTTCTTT | CASSLAGGIGGPEAFF | TRBV7-8 | few | TRBJ1-1 | NA
TGTGCCAGCAGCACGAGCGGGATCTACAATGAGCAGTTCTTC | CASSTSGIYNEQFF | TRBV7-2 | NA | TRBJ2-1 | TRBD2
TGTGCCAGCAGCCCGCTAGGGGGGGACTCCTACAATGAGCAGTTCTTC | CASSPLGGDSYNEQFF | TRBV5-5 | few | TRBJ2-1 | NA
TGCGCCAGCAGCCAAAGGGGCAGGGCCCTGTCTGGGGCCAACGTCCTGACTTTC | CASSQRGRALSGANVLTF | TRBV4-3 | NA | TRBJ2-6 | NA
TGTGCCAGCAGCTTAGACCCGGCGGGGGAGACCCAGTACTTC | CASSLDPAGETQYF | TRBV7-2 | few | TRBJ2-5 | NA
TGTGCCAGCTCACCAAGGGAACGGGCGAACACTGAAGCTTTCTTT | CASSPRERANTEAFF | TRBV18 | once | TRBJ1-1 | NA
TGTGCCAGCAGCTCCCAAACTCCAGATACGCAGTATTTT | CASSSQTPDTQYF | TRBV11-1 | NA | TRBJ2-3 | NA
TGTGCCAGCAGTCCGACAGGGTACAGATACGAGCAGTACTTC | CASSPTGYRYEQYF | TRBV2 | NA | TRBJ2-7 | TRBD1
TGCGCCAGCAGTCGGACCATAGCGGGGGGGCCAAGTAATCAAGAGACCCAGTACTTC | CASSRTIAGGPSNQETQYF | TRBV5-1 | NA | TRBJ2-5 | TRBD2
TGTGCCAGCAGCTCCGGGACTAGCGGGAGAGGGTTGCCTTGGGAGCAGTACTTC | CASSSGTSGRGLPWEQYF | TRBV7-9 | many | TRBJ2-7 | TRBD2